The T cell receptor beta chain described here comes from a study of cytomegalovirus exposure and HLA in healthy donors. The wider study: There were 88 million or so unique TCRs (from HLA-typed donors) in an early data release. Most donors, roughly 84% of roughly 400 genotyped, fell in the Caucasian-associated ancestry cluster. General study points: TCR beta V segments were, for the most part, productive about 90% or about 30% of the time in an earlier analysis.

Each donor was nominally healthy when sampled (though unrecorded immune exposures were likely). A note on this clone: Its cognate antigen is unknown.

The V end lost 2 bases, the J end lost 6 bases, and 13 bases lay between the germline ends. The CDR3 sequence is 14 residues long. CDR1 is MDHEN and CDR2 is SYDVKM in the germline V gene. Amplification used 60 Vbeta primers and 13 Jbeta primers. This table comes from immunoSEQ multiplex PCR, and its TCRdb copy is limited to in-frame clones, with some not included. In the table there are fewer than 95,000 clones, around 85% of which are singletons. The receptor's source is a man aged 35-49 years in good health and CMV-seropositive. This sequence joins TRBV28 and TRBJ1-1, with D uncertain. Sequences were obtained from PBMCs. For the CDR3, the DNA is TGTGCCAGCAGTTTAAGCGCCGGCCACGCTGAAGCTTTCTTT. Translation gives CASSLSAGHAEAFF.